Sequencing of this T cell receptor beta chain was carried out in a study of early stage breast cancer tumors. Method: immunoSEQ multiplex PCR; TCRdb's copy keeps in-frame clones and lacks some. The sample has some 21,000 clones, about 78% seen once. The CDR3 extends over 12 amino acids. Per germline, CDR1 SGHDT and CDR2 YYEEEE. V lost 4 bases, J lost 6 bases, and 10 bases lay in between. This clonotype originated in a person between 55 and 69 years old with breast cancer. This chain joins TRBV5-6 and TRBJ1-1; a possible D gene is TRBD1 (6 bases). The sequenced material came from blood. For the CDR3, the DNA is TGTGCCAGCAGCCCCAGGACAGCTGAAGCTTTCTTT. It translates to CASSPRTAEAFF.